Given below is one TCR beta chain in context. Its antigen is as yet unknown. These data originate in a study of CD8 T cells in Susac syndrome. Sequencing of TCR beta was undertaken in CD8+ and CD4+ T cells derived from blood. TEMRA cells were FACS-enriched and CD8+ and CD4+ T cells negatively isolated. Study results and caveats: In its TCR sequencing and HLA analysis, the study acknowledged that the number of individuals was relatively small.

The CDR3 length is 14 residues. The V gene's germline CDR1 is MDHEN and CDR2 SYDVKM. Trimming took off 6 bases at V and 4 bases at J, with 13 bases between the two ends. Random hexamers served to reverse transcribe about 0.5 to 1 ug RNA. immunoSEQ multiplex PCR amplified TCR beta CDR3 across 54 Vbeta, 13 Jbeta. A single record per CDR3 protein comes from TCRdb applying MiXCR to the immunoSEQ multiplex PCR reads. The repertoire consists of a few hundred thousand distinct CDR3 sequences, with approximately 91% occurring once and the leading ten covering 0.18%. This chain connects TRBV28 to TRBJ2-4, with D perhaps assigned TRBD1 or TRBD2 (5 bases each). The source of this sequence is a human donor with multiple sclerosis. The sequencing input was CD8+ T cells from PBMCs. The CDR3 loop reads CASSLGVAKNIQYF. The CDR3 DNA reads TGTGCCAGCAGCCTGGGGGTAGCTAAAAACATTCAGTACTTC.